This T cell receptor beta chain comes out of a study of blood T cells in healthy people across ages. Study-level points and caveats: Estimates of diversity drawn from one million T cells were considered underestimates.

A second PCR, run for about 7 to 11 cycles, used a sample-barcoded 5' primer plus a J-beta primer mix. One entry per CDR3 protein results from TCRdb running MiXCR on the 5' RACE reads. Here the sample spans about 640,000 distinct CDR3 sequences, 45% to 65% being singletons. Per the germline V gene, CDR1 is SGHTA and CDR2 is FQGNSA. Trimming removed 0 bases from V and 2 bases from J, with 7 bases in between. CDR3 size: 14 residues. As to this clonotype: The antigen remains undetermined.

The source material was blood. J is TRBJ1-2 and V is TRBV7-2; D remains unclear. This clonotype originated in a man aged 55 to 70 in good health. Here the CDR3 reads CASSLAVANYGYTF. The CDR3 DNA reads as TGTGCCAGCAGCTTAGCGGTGGCCAACTATGGCTACACCTTC. Filled out from reference TRBV7-2 and TRBJ1-2, the complete variable domain reads GAGVSQSPSNKVTEKGKDVELRCDPISGHTALYWYRQSLGQGLEFLIYFQGNSAPDKSGLPSDRFSAERTGGSVSTLTIQRTQQEDSAVYLCASSLAVANYGYTFGSGTRLTVV.